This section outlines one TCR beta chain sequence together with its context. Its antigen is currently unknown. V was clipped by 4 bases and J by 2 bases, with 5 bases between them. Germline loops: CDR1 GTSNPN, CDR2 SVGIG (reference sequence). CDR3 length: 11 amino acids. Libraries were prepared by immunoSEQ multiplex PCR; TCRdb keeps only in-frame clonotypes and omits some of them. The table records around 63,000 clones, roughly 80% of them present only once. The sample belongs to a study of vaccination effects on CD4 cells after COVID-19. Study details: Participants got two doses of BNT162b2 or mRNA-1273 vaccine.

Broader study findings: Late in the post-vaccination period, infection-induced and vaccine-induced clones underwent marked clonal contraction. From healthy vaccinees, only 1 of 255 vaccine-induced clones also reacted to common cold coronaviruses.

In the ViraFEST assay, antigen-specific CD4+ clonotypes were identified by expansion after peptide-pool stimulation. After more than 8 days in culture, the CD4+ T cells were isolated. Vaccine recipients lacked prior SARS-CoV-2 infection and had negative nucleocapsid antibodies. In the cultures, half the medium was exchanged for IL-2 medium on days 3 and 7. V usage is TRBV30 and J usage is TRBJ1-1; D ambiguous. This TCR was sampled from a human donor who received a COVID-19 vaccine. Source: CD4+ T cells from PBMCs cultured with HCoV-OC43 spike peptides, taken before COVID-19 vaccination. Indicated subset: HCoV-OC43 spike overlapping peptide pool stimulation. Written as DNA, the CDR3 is TGTGCCTGGATGCGTAACACTGAAGCTTTCTTT. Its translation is CAWMRNTEAFF.